Shown below are 6 T cell receptor beta chains from a single sample sequenced in a study of control samples from healthy donors and cancer patients (dated by TCRdb to about 2020). The library was produced with the immunoSEQ multiplex PCR assay. What TCRdb holds here is the immuneACCESS table cut down to in-frame rearrangements. Part of the clones is not present; checked against another copy, under half of the missing clones reflect an unresolved V gene, and the others are unexplained. This sample gives some 23,000 clones in total; approximately 85% of them show up just once. The ten most abundant clones make up 35% to 40% of the sample. Source material: PBMCs. All receptors derive from a man in his 60s with head and neck cancer.

The V gene is TRBV11-2, the J gene TRBJ2-3; 14 positions agree with TRBD2. V lost 2 bases and J lost 5; bases outside the gene matches: 6. Germline V CDR1 and CDR2: SGHAT, FQNNGV. The CDR3 sequence is 17 residues long. The CDR3 reads CASSLRVTSGREDTQYF. In nucleotides, the CDR3 is TGTGCCAGCAGCTTAAGGGTGACTAGCGGGAGGGAAGATACGCAGTATTTT. Filled out from reference TRBV11-2 and TRBJ2-3, the complete variable domain reads EAGVAQSPRYKIIEKRQSVAFWCNPISGHATLYWYQQILGQGPKLLIQFQNNGVVDDSQLPKDRFSAERLKGVDSTLKIQPAKLEDSAVYLCASSLRVTSGREDTQYFGPGTRLTVL.

The chain couples TRBV10-2 to TRBJ2-2; TRBD2 matches at 12 bases. J gave up 2 bases and V 4 bases, and 2 bases lay outside the gene matches. This CDR3 spans 16 amino acids. Germline V gene lookup returns CDR1 WSHSY and CDR2 SAAADI. The CDR3 is CASSGTSGANTGELFF. CDR3 sequence (DNA): TGCGCCAGCAGTGGGACTAGCGGGGCTAACACCGGGGAGCTGTTTTTT.

J is TRBJ2-5 and V is TRBV5-5; 13 bases fit TRBD2. Germline CDR1 is SGHKS and CDR2 is YYEKEE (reference sequence). V shed 4 bases and J 3 bases; nucleotides not matched to a gene: 3. The CDR3 totals 15 residues. The DNA of the CDR3 is TGTGCCAGCAGCCAGGGGACTAGCGGGGAAGAGACCCAGTACTTC. This encodes CASSQGTSGEETQYF.

The V and J genes are TRBV6-5 and TRBJ2-5; 10 nucleotides align to TRBD2. Germline CDR1 and CDR2: MNHEY and SVGAGI. V dropped 6 bases and J dropped 9; count of bases not matched to a gene: 10. CDR3 size: 14 residues. This CDR3 is CASRPLAGSGSQYF. In nucleotides, the CDR3 is TGTGCCAGCAGACCACTAGCGGGATCAGGATCCCAGTACTTC.

This chain uses TRBV5-1 with TRBJ1-1; TRBD1 might be the D (5 bases). The CDR3 is 14 amino acids. The germline CDR1 and CDR2 sequences are SGHRS and YFSETQ. The V end lost 4 bases, the J end lost 1 base, and 11 bases lay between the germline ends. The CDR3 loop reads CASSGGVGNTEAFF. CDR3 sequence (DNA): TGCGCCAGCAGCGGGGGAGTCGGGAACACTGAAGCTTTCTTT.

CDR3 sequence (DNA): TGTGCCAGCAGTTTCGTCGGCAGGGGGACCTACAATGAGCAGTTCTTC. Translation gives CASSFVGRGTYNEQFF. The V and J genes are TRBV27 and TRBJ2-1; 7 bases fit TRBD1. Looked up from germline, CDR1 is MNHEY and CDR2 is SMNVEV (reference sequence). The V segment lost 3 bases and the J segment 2 bases; nucleotides outside the gene matches: 7. This CDR3 spans 16 amino acids.